The T cell receptor (beta chain) described here comes from a study of Graves' ophthalmopathy and Graves' hyperthyroidism. Study-wide points: Most expanded clonotypes in thyroid above 0.001 frequency also showed up in blood.

This clonotype was observed many times. Its antigen is not known. V gave up 1 base and J gave up 6 bases; unmatched junction bases: 2. The CDR3 covers 14 residues. Germline loops: CDR1 MGHRA, CDR2 YSYEKL. RNA transcripts served as template for amplifying TCR beta CDR3 sequences. An opening RT-PCR round employed HTBI primers and preceded a second-round multiplex PCR. MiXCR, applied by TCRdb to the multiplex PCR reads, yields one record per CDR3 protein. The sample contains 600,000 to 650,000 distinct CDR3 sequences, about a fifth of which appear only once. The chain carries TRBV4-1 and TRBJ2-2; TRBD2 agrees at 7 bases. Material for sequencing was peripheral blood. The sequence came from a woman between 18 and 30 years old with stable Graves' hyperthyroidism. Some clones in this sample may be carry-over from other donors' samples. CDR3 coding DNA: TGCGCCAGCAGCCAAGGCGGACTAGCCGGGGAGCTGTTTTTT. Amino acids: CASSQGGLAGELFF.